Listed below are T cell receptor beta chains from one sample, sequenced in a study of blood T cells in healthy people across ages. Each CDR3 protein gets one entry after TCRdb re-called the 5' RACE reads with MiXCR. This sample has 700,000 to 900,000 distinct CDR3 sequences, with 40% to 65% found just once. Sequenced: blood. The receptors derive from an elderly man in good health. Each CDR3 is given with its conserved first and last residue. D genes are given only for firm matches. The listing skips clone size in some rows; elsewhere it reads once, few, many or a size class.

j_call v_call clone_size d_call cdr3_aa cdr3_nt
TRBJ2-1 TRBV5-1 - - CASSLFSGLANNNEQFF TGCGCCAGCAGCTTGTTCTCCGGGCTAGCGAACAACAATGAGCAGTTCTTC
TRBJ2-2 TRBV29-1 - - CSAKVGRGTGELFF TGCAGCGCCAAGGTCGGCAGGGGCACCGGGGAGCTGTTTTTT
TRBJ2-7 TRBV29-1 - TRBD2 CTGGKIAGVEGEQYF TGCACCGGGGGTAAGATAGCGGGAGTAGAAGGTGAGCAGTACTTC
TRBJ2-5 TRBV5-6 once - CASSDRPGRETQYF TGTGCCAGCAGCGATCGGCCCGGGAGAGAGACCCAGTACTTC
TRBJ2-3 TRBV14 few - CASSRSAQAHRYAYF TGTGCCAGCAGCAGGTCCGCTCAGGCTCACAGATACGCGTATTTT
TRBJ2-1 TRBV12-3/TRBV12-4 - - CATRASSYNEQFF TGTGCCACTAGGGCAAGCTCCTACAATGAGCAGTTCTTC
TRBJ1-1 TRBV5-1 - - CASSLITGTTEAFF TGCGCCAGCAGCCTCATCACAGGGACCACTGAAGCTTTCTTT
TRBJ1-4 TRBV5-1 - - CASSPDPRVANNEKLFF TGCGCCAGCAGCCCGGACCCAAGGGTCGCTAATAATGAAAAACTGTTTTTT
TRBJ2-5 TRBV20-1 - TRBD1 CSASDREETQYF TGCAGTGCTAGTGACAGGGAAGAGACCCAGTACTTC
TRBJ2-1 TRBV20-1 - TRBD2 CSARAGLAVNEQFF TGCAGTGCTAGAGCGGGACTAGCGGTAAATGAGCAGTTCTTC